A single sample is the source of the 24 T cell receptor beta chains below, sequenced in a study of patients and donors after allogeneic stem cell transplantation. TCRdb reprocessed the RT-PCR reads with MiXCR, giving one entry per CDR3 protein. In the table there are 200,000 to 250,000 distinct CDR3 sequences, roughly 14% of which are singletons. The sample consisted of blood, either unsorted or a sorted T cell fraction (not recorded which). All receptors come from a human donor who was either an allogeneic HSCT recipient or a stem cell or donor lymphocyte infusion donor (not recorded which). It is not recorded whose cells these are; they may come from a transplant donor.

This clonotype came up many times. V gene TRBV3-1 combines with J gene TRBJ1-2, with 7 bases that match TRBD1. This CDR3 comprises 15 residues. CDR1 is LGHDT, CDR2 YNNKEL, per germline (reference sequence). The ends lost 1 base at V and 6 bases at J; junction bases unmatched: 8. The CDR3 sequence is CASSQAPRGRDGYTF. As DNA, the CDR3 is TGTGCCAGCAGCCAAGCCCCAAGGGGGCGGGATGGCTACACCTTC.

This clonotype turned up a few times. DNA of the CDR3: TGTGCCAGCAGCCAGGGACAGGGCTACACTGAAGCTTTCTTT. Translating it yields CASSQGQGYTEAFF. The gene calls are TRBV9 and TRBJ1-1, with 9 bases lining up with TRBD1. CDR3 length: 14 amino acids. The V and J ends lost 4 bases and 3 bases, in that order; junction bases with no gene match: 4. In germline, CDR1 is SGDLS, CDR2 YYNGEE.

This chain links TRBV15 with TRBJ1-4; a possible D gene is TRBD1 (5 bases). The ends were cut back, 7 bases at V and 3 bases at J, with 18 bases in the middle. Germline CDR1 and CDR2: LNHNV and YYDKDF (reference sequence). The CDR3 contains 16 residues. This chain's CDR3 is CATNAQGGLSNEKLFF. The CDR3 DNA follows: TGTGCCACCAATGCCCAGGGAGGTCTGTCTAATGAAAAACTGTTTTTT.

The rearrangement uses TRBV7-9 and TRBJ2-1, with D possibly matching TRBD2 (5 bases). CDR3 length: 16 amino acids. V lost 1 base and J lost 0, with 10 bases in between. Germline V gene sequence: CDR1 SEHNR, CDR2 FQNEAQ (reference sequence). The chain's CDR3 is CASSLGRTLSYNEQFF. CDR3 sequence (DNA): TGTGCCAGCAGCTTAGGCAGGACTCTCTCCTACAATGAGCAGTTCTTC.

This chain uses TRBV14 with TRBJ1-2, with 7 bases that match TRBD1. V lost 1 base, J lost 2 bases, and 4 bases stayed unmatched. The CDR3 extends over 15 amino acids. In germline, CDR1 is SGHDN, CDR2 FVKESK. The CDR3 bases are TGTGCCAGCAGCCAAGGAAAGGGGGCAAACTATGGCTACACCTTC. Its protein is CASSQGKGANYGYTF.

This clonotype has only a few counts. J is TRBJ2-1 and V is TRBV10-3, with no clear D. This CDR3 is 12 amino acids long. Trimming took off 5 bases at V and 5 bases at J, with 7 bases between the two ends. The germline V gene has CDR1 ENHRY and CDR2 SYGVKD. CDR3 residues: CAISPTHNEQFF. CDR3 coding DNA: TGTGCCATCAGTCCGACTCACAATGAGCAGTTCTTC.

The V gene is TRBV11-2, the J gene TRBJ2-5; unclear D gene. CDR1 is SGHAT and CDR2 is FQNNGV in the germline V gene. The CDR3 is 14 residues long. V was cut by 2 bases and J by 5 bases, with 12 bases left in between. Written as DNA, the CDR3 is TGTGCCAGCAGCTTACTAGGAGAACGGGAGACCCAGTACTTC. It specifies CASSLLGERETQYF.

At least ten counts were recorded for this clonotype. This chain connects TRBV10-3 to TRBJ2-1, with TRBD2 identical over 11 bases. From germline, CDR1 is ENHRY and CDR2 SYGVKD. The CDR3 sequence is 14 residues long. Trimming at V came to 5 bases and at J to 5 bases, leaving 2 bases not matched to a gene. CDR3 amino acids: CAISPTSGDNEQFF. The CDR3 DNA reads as TGTGCCATCAGTCCGACTAGCGGGGACAATGAGCAGTTCTTC.

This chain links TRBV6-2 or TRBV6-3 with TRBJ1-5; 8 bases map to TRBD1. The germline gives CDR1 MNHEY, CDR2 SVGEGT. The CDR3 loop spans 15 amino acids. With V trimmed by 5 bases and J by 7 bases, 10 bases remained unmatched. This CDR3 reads CASSPRGQGKQPQHF. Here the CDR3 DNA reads TGTGCCAGCAGTCCCCGTGGACAGGGTAAGCAGCCCCAGCATTTT.

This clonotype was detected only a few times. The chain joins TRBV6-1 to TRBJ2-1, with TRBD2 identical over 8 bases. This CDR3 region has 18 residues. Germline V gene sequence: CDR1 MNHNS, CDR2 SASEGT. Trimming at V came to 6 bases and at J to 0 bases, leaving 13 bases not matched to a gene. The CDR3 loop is CASSRGGGLAASYNEQFF. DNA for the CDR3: TGTGCCAGCAGCCGGGGGGGAGGGCTAGCGGCCTCCTACAATGAGCAGTTCTTC.

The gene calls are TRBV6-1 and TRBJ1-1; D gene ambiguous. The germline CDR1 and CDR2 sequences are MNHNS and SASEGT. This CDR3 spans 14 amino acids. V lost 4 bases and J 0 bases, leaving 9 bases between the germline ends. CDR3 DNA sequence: TGTGCCAGCAGTGGTGGACTGCTGAACACTGAAGCTTTCTTT. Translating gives CASSGGLLNTEAFF.

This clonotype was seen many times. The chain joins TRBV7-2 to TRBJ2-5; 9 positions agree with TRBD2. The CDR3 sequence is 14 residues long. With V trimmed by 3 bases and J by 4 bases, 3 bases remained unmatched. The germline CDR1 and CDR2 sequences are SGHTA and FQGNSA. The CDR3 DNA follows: TGTGCCAGCAGCTTTCCGACTAGCGGAGAGACCCAGTACTTC. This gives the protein CASSFPTSGETQYF.

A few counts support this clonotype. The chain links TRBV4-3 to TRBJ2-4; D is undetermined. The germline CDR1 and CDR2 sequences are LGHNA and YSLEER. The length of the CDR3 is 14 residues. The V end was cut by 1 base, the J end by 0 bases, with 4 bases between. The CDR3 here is CASSQVLAKNIQYF. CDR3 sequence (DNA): TGCGCCAGCAGCCAAGTACTAGCCAAAAACATTCAGTACTTC.

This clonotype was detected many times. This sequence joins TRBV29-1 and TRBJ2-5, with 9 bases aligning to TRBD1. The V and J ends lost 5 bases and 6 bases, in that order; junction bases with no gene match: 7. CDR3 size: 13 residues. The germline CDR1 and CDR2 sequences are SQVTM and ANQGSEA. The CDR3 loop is CSVLPGQGQTQYF. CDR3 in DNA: TGCAGCGTTTTGCCGGGACAGGGTCAGACCCAGTACTTC.

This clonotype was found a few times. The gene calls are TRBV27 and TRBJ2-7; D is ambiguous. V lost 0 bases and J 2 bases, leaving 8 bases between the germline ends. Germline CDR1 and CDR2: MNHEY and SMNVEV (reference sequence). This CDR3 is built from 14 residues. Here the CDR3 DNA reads TGTGCCAGCAGTTTATCGGGCACGACCTACGAGCAGTACTTC. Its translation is CASSLSGTTYEQYF.

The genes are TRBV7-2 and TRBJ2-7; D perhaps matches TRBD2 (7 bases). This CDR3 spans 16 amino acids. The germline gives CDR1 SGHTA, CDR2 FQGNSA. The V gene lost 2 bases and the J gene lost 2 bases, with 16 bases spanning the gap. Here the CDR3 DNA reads TGTGCCAGCAGCTTAAATGGACGGGGGGCCGCCTACGAGCAGTACTTC. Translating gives CASSLNGRGAAYEQYF.

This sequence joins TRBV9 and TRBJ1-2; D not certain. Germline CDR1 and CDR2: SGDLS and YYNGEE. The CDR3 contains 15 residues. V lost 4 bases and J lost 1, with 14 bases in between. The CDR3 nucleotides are TGTGCCAGCAGCCCCCCCACGACTGGTAACTATGGCTACACCTTC. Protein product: CASSPPTTGNYGYTF.

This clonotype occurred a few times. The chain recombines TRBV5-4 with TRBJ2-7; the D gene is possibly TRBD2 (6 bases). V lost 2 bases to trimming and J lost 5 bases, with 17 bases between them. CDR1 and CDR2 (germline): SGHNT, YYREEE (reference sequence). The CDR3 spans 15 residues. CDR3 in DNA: TGTGCCAGCAGCTTATCGGGGGTCGGGGTCCACGAGCAGTACTTC. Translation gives CASSLSGVGVHEQYF.

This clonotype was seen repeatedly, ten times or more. The CDR3: CAISDTGTGGYNEQFF. The CDR3 DNA is TGTGCCATCAGTGATACCGGGACAGGGGGCTACAATGAGCAGTTCTTC. The chain employs TRBV10-3 and TRBJ2-1; 11 nucleotides align to TRBD1. The CDR3 totals 16 residues. Germline values: CDR1 ENHRY, CDR2 SYGVKD. The ends lost 3 bases at V and 3 bases at J; junction bases unmatched: 4.

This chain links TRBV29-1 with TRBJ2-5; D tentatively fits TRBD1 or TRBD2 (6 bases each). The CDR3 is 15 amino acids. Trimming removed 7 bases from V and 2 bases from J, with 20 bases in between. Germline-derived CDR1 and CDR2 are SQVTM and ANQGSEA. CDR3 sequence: CSGGGEGGSQETQYF. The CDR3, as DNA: TGCAGCGGAGGCGGGGAAGGGGGATCTCAAGAGACCCAGTACTTC.

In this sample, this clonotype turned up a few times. The CDR3 DNA is TGTGCCAGCAGCGAGGGGCTAGCTGGGGAGACCCAGTACTTC. Its protein product is CASSEGLAGETQYF. The gene calls are TRBV9 and TRBJ2-5; D possibly uses TRBD1 or TRBD2 (5 bases each). The V gene's germline CDR1 is SGDLS and CDR2 YYNGEE. The ends were cut back, 3 bases at V and 5 bases at J, with 14 bases in the middle. The CDR3 extends over 14 amino acids.

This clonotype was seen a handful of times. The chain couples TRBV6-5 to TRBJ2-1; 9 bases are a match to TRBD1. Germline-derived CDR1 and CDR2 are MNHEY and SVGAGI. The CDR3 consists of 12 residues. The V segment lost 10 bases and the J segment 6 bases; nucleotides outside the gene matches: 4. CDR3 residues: CATGGQGNEQFF. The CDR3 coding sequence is TGTGCCACAGGGGGACAGGGCAATGAGCAGTTCTTC.

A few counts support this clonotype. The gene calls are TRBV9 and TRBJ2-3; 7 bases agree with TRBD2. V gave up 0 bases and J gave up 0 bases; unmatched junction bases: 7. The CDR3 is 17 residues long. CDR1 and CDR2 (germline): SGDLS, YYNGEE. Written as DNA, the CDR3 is TGTGCCAGCAGCGTAGATGCTAGCGGAGCAAGCACAGATACGCAGTATTTT. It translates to CASSVDASGASTDTQYF.

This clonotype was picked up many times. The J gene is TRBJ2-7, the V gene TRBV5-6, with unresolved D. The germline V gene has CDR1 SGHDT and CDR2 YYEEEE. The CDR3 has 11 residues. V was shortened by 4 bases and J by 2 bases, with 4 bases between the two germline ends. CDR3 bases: TGTGCCAGCAGCGACACCTACGAGCAGTACTTC. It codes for CASSDTYEQYF.